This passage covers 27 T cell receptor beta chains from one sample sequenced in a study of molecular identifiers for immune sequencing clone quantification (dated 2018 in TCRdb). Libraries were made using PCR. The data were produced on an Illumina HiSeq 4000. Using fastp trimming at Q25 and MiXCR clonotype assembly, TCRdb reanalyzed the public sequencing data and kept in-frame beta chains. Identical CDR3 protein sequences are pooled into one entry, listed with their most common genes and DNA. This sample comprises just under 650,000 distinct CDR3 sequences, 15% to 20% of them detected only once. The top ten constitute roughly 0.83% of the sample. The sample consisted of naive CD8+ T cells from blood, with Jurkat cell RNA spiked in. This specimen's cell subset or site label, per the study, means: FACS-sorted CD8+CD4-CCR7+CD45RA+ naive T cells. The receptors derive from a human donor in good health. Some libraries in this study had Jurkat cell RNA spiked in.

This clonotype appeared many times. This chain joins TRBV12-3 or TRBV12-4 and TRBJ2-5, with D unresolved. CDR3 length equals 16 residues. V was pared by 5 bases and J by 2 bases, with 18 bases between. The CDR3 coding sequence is TGTGCCAGCAGTCCGCTGACTGGAAGGCTGCAAGAGACCCAGTACTTC. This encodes CASSPLTGRLQETQYF.

The CDR3: CASAGGIAGVHGELFF. For the CDR3, the DNA is TGTGCCAGCGCCGGGGGAATAGCGGGAGTTCATGGGGAGCTGTTTTTT. The V call is TRBV12-3 or TRBV12-4, the J call TRBJ2-2; TRBD2 agrees at 9 bases. V was pared by 8 bases and J by 8 bases, with 15 bases of the junction left unmatched. The CDR3 length is 16 residues.

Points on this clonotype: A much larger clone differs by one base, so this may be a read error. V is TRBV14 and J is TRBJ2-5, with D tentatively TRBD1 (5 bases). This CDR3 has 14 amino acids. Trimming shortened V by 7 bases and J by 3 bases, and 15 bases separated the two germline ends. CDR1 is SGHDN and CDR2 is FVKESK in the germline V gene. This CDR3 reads CASNRLGAEETQYF. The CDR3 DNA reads TGTGCCAGCAACCGCTTAGGGGCCGAAGAGACCCAGTACTTC.

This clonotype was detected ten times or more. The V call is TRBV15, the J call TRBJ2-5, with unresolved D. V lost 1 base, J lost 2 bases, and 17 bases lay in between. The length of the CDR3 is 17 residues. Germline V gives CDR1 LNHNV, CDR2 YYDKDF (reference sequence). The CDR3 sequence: CATSRGYSDPLQETQYF. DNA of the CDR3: TGTGCCACCAGCAGAGGGTATTCGGATCCGTTACAAGAGACCCAGTACTTC.

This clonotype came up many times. CDR3 DNA: TGTGCCAGCAGTCCGGGACTATCCGTCTACGAGCAGTACTTC. Translated, it gives CASSPGLSVYEQYF. The V and J genes are TRBV12-3 or TRBV12-4 and TRBJ2-7; the match to TRBD2 covers 7 bases. V lost 5 bases to trimming and J lost 3 bases; unmatched junction nucleotides: 7. The CDR3 length is 14 residues.

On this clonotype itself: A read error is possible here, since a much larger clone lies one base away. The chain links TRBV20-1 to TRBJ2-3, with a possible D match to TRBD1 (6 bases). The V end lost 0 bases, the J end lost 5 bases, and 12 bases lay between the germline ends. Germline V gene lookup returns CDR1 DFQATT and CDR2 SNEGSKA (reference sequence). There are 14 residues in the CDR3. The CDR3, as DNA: TGCAGTGCTAGAGATCAACAGGGTGAAGATACGCAGTATTTT. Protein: CSARDQQGEDTQYF.

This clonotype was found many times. CDR3 residues: CASSYGLAGQETQYF. The CDR3 DNA follows: TGTGCCAGCAGCTACGGACTAGCGGGACAAGAGACCCAGTACTTC. This chain joins TRBV7-9 and TRBJ2-5; 12 bases agree with TRBD2. The CDR3 covers 15 residues. Trimming removed 4 bases from V and 2 bases from J; junction bases left unmatched: 2. The germline V gene encodes CDR1 SEHNR and CDR2 FQNEAQ (reference sequence).

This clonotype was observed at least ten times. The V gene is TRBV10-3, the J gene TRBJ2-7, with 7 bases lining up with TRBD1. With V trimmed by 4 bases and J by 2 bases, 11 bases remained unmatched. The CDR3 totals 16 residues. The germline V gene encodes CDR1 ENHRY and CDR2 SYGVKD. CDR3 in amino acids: CAISGPSGTETYEQYF. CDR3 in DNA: TGTGCCATCAGTGGACCTTCCGGGACAGAGACCTACGAGCAGTACTTC.

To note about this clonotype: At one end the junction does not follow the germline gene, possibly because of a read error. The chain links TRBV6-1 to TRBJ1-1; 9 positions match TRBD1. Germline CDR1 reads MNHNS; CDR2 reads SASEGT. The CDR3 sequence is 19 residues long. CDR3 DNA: TGTGCCAGCAGCCCTCCCTCGTACACAGGGGGCCTTTCGAACACTGAAGCTCTCTTT. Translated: CASSPPSYTGGLSNTEALF.

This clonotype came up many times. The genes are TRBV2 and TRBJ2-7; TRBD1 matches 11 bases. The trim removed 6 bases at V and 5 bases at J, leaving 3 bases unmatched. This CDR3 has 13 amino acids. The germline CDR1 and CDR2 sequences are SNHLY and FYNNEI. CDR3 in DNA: TGTGCCAGCAGGGACAGGGGGCGAGACGAGCAGTACTTC. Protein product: CASRDRGRDEQYF. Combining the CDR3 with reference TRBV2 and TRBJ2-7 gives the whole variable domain EPEVTQTPSHQVTQMGQEVILRCVPISNHLYFYWYRQILGQKVEFLVSFYNNEISEKSEIFDDQFSVERPDGSNFTLKIRSTKLEDSAMYFCASRDRGRDEQYFGPGTRLTVT.

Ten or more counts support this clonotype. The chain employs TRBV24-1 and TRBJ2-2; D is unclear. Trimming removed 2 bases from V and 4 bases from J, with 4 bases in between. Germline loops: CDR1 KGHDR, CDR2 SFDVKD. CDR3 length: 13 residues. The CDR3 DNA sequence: TGTGCCACCAGTGATTGGACCACCGGGGAGCTGTTTTTT. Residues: CATSDWTTGELFF.

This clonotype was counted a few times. The CDR3 spells CASSGRDDTDTQYF. CDR3 DNA sequence: TGTGCCAGCAGTGGGAGAGACGACACAGATACGCAGTATTTT. The chain couples TRBV9 to TRBJ2-3; D might be TRBD2 (5 bases). Trimming pared 5 bases from V and 2 bases from J, leaving 12 bases between. The germline V gene has CDR1 SGDLS and CDR2 YYNGEE. This CDR3 is built from 14 residues.

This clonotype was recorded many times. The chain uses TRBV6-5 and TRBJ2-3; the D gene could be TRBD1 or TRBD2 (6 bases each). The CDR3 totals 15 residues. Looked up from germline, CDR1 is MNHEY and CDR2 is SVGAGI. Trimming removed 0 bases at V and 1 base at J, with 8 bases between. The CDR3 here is CASSYSEGGTDTQYF. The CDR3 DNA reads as TGTGCCAGCAGTTACTCGGAGGGGGGCACAGATACGCAGTATTTT.

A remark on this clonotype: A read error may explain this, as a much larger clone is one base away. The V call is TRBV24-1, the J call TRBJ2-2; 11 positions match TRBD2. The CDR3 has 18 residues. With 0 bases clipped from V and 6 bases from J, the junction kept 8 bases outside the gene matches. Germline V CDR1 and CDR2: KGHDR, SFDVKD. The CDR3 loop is CATSDLHTSGGNAGELFF. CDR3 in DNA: TGTGCCACCAGTGATTTGCATACTAGCGGGGGAAACGCCGGGGAGCTGTTTTTT.

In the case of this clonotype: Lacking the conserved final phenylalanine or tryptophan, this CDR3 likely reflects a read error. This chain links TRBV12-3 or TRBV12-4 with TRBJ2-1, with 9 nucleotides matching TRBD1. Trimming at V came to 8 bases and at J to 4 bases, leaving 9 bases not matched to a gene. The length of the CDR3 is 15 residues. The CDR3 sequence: CASGPGTGYYNEQFS. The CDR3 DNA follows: TGTGCCAGCGGTCCCGGGACAGGGTATTACAATGAGCAGTTCTCC.

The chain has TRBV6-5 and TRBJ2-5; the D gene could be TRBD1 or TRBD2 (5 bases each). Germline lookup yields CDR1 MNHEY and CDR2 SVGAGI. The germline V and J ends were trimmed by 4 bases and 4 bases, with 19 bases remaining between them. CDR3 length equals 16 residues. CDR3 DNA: TGTGCCAGCAGTTGCACCCCCCGGGACGGTGGAGAGACCCAGTACTTC. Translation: CASSCTPRDGGETQYF.

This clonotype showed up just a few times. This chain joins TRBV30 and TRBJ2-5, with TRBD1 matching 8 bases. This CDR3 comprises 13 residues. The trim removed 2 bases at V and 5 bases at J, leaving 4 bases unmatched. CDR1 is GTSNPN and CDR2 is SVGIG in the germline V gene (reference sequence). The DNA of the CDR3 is TGTGCCTGGAGTTCAGGGGGCTCGGAGACCCAGTACTTC. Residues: CAWSSGGSETQYF.

The CDR3 bases are TGTGCCAGCAGCTTAGAGGGGTCGGTCCGTACGGAGACCCAGTACTTC. Translation gives CASSLEGSVRTETQYF. The rearrangement uses TRBV11-2 and TRBJ2-5; D gene ambiguous. The germline V and J ends were trimmed by 0 bases and 5 bases, with 16 bases remaining between them. The CDR3 totals 16 residues. Per germline, CDR1 SGHAT and CDR2 FQNNGV.

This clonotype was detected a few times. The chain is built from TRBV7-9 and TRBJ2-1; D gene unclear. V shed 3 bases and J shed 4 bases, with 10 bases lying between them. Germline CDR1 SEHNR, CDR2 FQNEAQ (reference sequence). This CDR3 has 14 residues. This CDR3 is CASSLRLEYNEQFF. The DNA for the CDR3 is TGTGCCAGCAGCTTGAGGTTAGAGTACAATGAGCAGTTCTTC.

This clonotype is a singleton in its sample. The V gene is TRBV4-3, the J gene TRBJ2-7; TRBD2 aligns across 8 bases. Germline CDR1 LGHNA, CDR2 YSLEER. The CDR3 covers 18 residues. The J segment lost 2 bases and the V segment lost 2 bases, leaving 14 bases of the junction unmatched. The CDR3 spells CASSQFSVASGLTYEQYF. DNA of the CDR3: TGCGCCAGCAGCCAATTCTCAGTAGCTAGCGGGTTGACCTACGAGCAGTACTTC.

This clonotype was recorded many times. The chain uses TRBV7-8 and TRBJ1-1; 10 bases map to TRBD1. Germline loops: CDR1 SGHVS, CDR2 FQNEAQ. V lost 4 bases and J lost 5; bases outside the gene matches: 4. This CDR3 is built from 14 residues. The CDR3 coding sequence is TGTGCCAGCAGCTCCGACAGGGGGCATACTGAAGCTTTCTTT. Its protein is CASSSDRGHTEAFF.

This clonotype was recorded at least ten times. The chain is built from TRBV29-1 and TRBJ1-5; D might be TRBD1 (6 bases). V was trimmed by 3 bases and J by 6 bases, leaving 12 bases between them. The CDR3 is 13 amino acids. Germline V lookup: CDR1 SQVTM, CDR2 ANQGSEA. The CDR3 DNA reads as TGCAGCGTTGACGGGGGGGCTGGTCAGCCCCAGCATTTT. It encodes CSVDGGAGQPQHF.

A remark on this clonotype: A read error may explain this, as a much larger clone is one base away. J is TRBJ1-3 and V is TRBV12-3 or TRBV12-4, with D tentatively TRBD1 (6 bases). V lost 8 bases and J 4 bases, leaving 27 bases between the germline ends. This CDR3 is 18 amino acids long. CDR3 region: CASFSHHQQGYWGNTIYF. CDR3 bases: TGTGCCAGCTTTTCGCACCACCAACAGGGTTACTGGGGAAACACCATATATTTT.

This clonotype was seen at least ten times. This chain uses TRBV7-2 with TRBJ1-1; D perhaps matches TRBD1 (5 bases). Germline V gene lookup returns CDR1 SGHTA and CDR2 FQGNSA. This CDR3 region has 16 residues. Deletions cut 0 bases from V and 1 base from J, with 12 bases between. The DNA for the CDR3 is TGTGCCAGCAGCTTAGCGTTAGGGACTGAGAACACTGAAGCTTTCTTT. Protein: CASSLALGTENTEAFF.

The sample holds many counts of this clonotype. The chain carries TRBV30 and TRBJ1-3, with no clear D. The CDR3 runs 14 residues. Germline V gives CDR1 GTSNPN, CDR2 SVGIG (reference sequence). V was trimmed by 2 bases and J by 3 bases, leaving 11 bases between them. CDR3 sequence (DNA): TGTGCCTGGAGTCCTACGATTCGTGGAAACACCATATATTTT. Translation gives CAWSPTIRGNTIYF.

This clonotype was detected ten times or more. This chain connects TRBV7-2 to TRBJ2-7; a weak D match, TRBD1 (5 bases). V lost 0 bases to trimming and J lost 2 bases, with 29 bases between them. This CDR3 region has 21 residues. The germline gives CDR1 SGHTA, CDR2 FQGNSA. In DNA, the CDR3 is TGTGCCAGCAGCTTAGCGGTCGGTGTGCGGCCGGCAGGGCTTACTACCTACGAGCAGTACTTC. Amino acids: CASSLAVGVRPAGLTTYEQYF.

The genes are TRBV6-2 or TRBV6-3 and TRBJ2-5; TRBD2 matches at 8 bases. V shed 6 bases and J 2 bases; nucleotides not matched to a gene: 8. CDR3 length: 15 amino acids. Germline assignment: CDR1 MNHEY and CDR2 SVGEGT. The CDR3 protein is CASRLRAGGQETQYF. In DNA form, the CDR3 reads TGTGCCAGCAGGCTACGTGCGGGGGGTCAAGAGACCCAGTACTTC.